A selection of T cell receptor beta chains follows, all from one sample in a study of post-analysis software for immune sequencing data. Via MiXCR, TCRdb re-called the PCR reads, giving one row per CDR3 protein. This table has roughly 600,000 distinct CDR3 sequences, about 40% appearing once. Sequencing used blood. Receptors originate from a girl aged 10-17 years with multiple sclerosis. Each CDR3 is given with its conserved first and last residue. A D gene is named only where the DNA matches it firmly. The size entry is marked missing in some rows and otherwise reads once, few, many or a size class.

v_call: TRBV7-2; clone_size: .; d_call: TRBD2; j_call: TRBJ2-5; cdr3_aa: CASSSGLAGYQETQYF; cdr3_nt: TGTGCCAGCAGCTCCGGACTAGCGGGGTACCAAGAGACCCAGTACTTC
v_call: TRBV5-1; clone_size: .; d_call: .; j_call: TRBJ2-1; cdr3_aa: CASSSVGYNEQFF; cdr3_nt: TGCGCCAGCAGCTCGGTAGGGTACAATGAGCAGTTCTTC
v_call: TRBV5-1; clone_size: few; d_call: TRBD1; j_call: TRBJ2-5; cdr3_aa: CASSLGDRADGETQYF; cdr3_nt: TGCGCCAGCAGCTTGGGGGACAGGGCTGATGGGGAGACCCAGTACTTC
v_call: TRBV6-6; clone_size: .; d_call: .; j_call: TRBJ2-7; cdr3_aa: CASVLVQGNYEQYF; cdr3_nt: TGTGCCAGCGTCTTGGTACAGGGAAACTACGAGCAGTACTTC
v_call: TRBV20-1; clone_size: .; d_call: TRBD2; j_call: TRBJ2-7; cdr3_aa: CSAPETSGKYEQYF; cdr3_nt: TGCAGTGCCCCGGAGACTAGCGGGAAGTACGAGCAGTACTTC
v_call: TRBV7-7; clone_size: .; d_call: .; j_call: TRBJ2-3; cdr3_aa: CASSPERTADTQYF; cdr3_nt: TGTGCTAGCAGCCCGGAAAGAACTGCCGATACGCAGTATTTT
v_call: TRBV6-6; clone_size: .; d_call: TRBD1; j_call: TRBJ1-5; cdr3_aa: CASSYWTGDQPQHF; cdr3_nt: TGTGCCAGCAGTTACTGGACAGGAGATCAGCCCCAGCATTTT
v_call: TRBV24-1; clone_size: .; d_call: .; j_call: TRBJ2-3; cdr3_aa: CATSGSSVPRNTQYF; cdr3_nt: TGTGCCACCAGTGGGAGTAGCGTCCCGCGGAATACGCAGTATTTT
v_call: TRBV25-1; clone_size: .; d_call: TRBD1; j_call: TRBJ1-5; cdr3_aa: CASSEGQAQHF; cdr3_nt: TGTGCCAGCAGTGAAGGACAGGCCCAGCATTTT
v_call: TRBV10-3; clone_size: .; d_call: TRBD1; j_call: TRBJ2-5; cdr3_aa: CASTGTGGGETQYF; cdr3_nt: TGTGCCTCGACGGGAACAGGGGGAGGAGAGACCCAGTACTTC
v_call: TRBV6-2/TRBV6-3; clone_size: .; d_call: TRBD2; j_call: TRBJ2-7; cdr3_aa: CASGLAAYEQYF; cdr3_nt: TGTGCCAGCGGGCTAGCGGCCTACGAGCAGTACTTC
v_call: TRBV3-1; clone_size: many; d_call: TRBD2; j_call: TRBJ2-1; cdr3_aa: CASSQPTSSSSYNEQFF; cdr3_nt: TGTGCCAGCAGCCAACCGACTAGCTCCAGCTCCTACAATGAGCAGTTCTTC
v_call: TRBV4-2; clone_size: few; d_call: .; j_call: TRBJ2-5; cdr3_aa: CASSQDQRNQETQYF; cdr3_nt: TGTGCCAGCAGCCAAGACCAACGGAATCAAGAGACCCAGTACTTC
v_call: TRBV6-5; clone_size: .; d_call: TRBD2; j_call: TRBJ2-1; cdr3_aa: CASIGRGYNEQFF; cdr3_nt: TGTGCCAGCATTGGGAGGGGTTACAATGAGCAGTTCTTC
v_call: TRBV4-1; clone_size: .; d_call: .; j_call: TRBJ2-1; cdr3_aa: CASSQDWLAPTKNEQFF; cdr3_nt: TGCGCCAGCAGCCAAGATTGGCTAGCCCCGACCAAGAATGAGCAGTTCTTC
v_call: TRBV20-1; clone_size: few; d_call: .; j_call: TRBJ2-7; cdr3_aa: CSARPLPGESVDEQYF; cdr3_nt: TGCAGTGCTAGACCTCTCCCCGGGGAGTCGGTGGACGAGCAGTACTTC
v_call: TRBV13; clone_size: .; d_call: TRBD1; j_call: TRBJ1-5; cdr3_aa: CASSVVRGLNQPQHF; cdr3_nt: TGTGCCAGCAGCGTCGTCAGGGGGCTAAATCAGCCCCAGCATTTT
v_call: TRBV20-1; clone_size: .; d_call: TRBD2; j_call: TRBJ2-7; cdr3_aa: CSAITSGRADERYF; cdr3_nt: TGCAGTGCTATAACCAGCGGGAGGGCCGATGAGCGGTACTTC
v_call: TRBV11-2; clone_size: once; d_call: TRBD1; j_call: TRBJ2-1; cdr3_aa: CASSFPRSRTGDRGRYNEQFF; cdr3_nt: TGTGCCAGCAGCTTTCCGAGATCAAGGACAGGGGATCGAGGCCGCTACAATGAGCAGTTCTTC
v_call: TRBV6-5; clone_size: .; d_call: TRBD1; j_call: TRBJ1-1; cdr3_aa: CASRQGWPYPTEAFF; cdr3_nt: TGTGCCAGCAGACAGGGGTGGCCATATCCAACTGAAGCTTTCTTT
v_call: TRBV7-2; clone_size: .; d_call: .; j_call: TRBJ2-5; cdr3_aa: CASSPVETQYF; cdr3_nt: TGTGCCAGCAGCCCAGTAGAGACCCAGTACTTC
v_call: TRBV7-2; clone_size: few; d_call: TRBD2; j_call: TRBJ2-7; cdr3_aa: CASSPGLVAYEQYF; cdr3_nt: TGTGCCAGCTCACCGGGACTAGTGGCCTACGAGCAGTACTTC
v_call: TRBV5-6; clone_size: .; d_call: TRBD1; j_call: TRBJ2-7; cdr3_aa: CASSSWGQGTYEQYF; cdr3_nt: TGTGCCAGCAGCTCTTGGGGACAGGGAACCTACGAGCAGTACTTC
v_call: TRBV30; clone_size: once; d_call: .; j_call: TRBJ2-5; cdr3_aa: CAWSRGHTQETQYF; cdr3_nt: TGTGCCTGGAGTAGGGGACATACTCAAGAGACCCAGTACTTC
v_call: TRBV27; clone_size: .; d_call: .; j_call: TRBJ2-6; cdr3_aa: CASSTAAAGANVLTF; cdr3_nt: TGTGCCAGCAGTACGGCAGCCGCTGGGGCCAACGTCCTGACTTTC
v_call: TRBV5-5; clone_size: .; d_call: TRBD1; j_call: TRBJ2-5; cdr3_aa: CASSIFNRDSIRGTQYF; cdr3_nt: TGTGCCAGCAGCATCTTTAACCGGGACAGTATACGAGGGACCCAGTACTTC
v_call: TRBV29-1; clone_size: few; d_call: TRBD2; j_call: TRBJ2-3; cdr3_aa: CSVEGSGGTDTQYF; cdr3_nt: TGCAGCGTTGAAGGTAGCGGGGGCACAGATACGCAGTATTTT
v_call: TRBV12-3/TRBV12-4; clone_size: .; d_call: TRBD1; j_call: TRBJ1-4; cdr3_aa: CASSRQGPATNEKLFF; cdr3_nt: TGTGCCAGCAGTCGACAGGGCCCGGCAACTAATGAAAAACTGTTTTTT
v_call: TRBV10-3; clone_size: .; d_call: TRBD2; j_call: TRBJ2-7; cdr3_aa: CAISGLAGESTYEQYF; cdr3_nt: TGTGCCATCAGTGGGCTAGCGGGAGAGTCCACCTACGAGCAGTACTTC
v_call: TRBV12-3/TRBV12-4; clone_size: .; d_call: TRBD1; j_call: TRBJ2-1; cdr3_aa: CASSPGQGSNEQFF; cdr3_nt: TGTGCCAGCAGCCCTGGACAGGGAAGCAATGAGCAGTTCTTC
v_call: TRBV6-5; clone_size: .; d_call: .; j_call: TRBJ2-5; cdr3_aa: CASLGAAQETQYF; cdr3_nt: TGTGCCAGCCTAGGGGCGGCCCAAGAGACCCAGTACTTC
v_call: TRBV11-2; clone_size: .; d_call: TRBD1; j_call: TRBJ2-5; cdr3_aa: CASNDPLGQGEETQYF; cdr3_nt: TGTGCCAGCAACGACCCCCTGGGACAGGGGGAAGAGACCCAGTACTTC
v_call: TRBV12-3/TRBV12-4; clone_size: few; d_call: .; j_call: TRBJ2-1; cdr3_aa: CASSLTAGRGRYNEQFF; cdr3_nt: TGTGCCAGCAGTTTGACGGCGGGTCGGGGGAGATACAATGAGCAGTTCTTC
v_call: TRBV5-8; clone_size: .; d_call: TRBD1; j_call: TRBJ2-3; cdr3_aa: CASSYGQGGTDTQYF; cdr3_nt: TGTGCCAGCAGCTACGGACAGGGTGGCACAGATACGCAGTATTTT